Following are 24 T cell receptor beta chains from one sample sequenced in a study of blood T cell repertoires in COVID-19. Profiling relied on immunoSEQ multiplex PCR, and the TCRdb table lists in-frame clones only, not all of them. The table lists roughly 350,000 clones, approximately 87% of them singletons, with about 9.4% in the top ten. Sequences were obtained from peripheral blood. These receptors all come from a woman aged 25 to 39 with COVID-19, enrolled during active disease.

The chain links TRBV18 to TRBJ1-4; 7 bases align to TRBD1. Per germline, CDR1 KGHSH and CDR2 LQKENI. V gave up 1 base and J gave up 8 bases; unmatched junction bases: 4. The CDR3 is 14 residues long. The CDR3 loop reads CASSPQGAPEKLFF. The DNA of the CDR3 is TGTGCCAGCTCACCACAGGGGGCGCCGGAAAAACTGTTTTTT.

V and J are TRBV2 and TRBJ2-3; D not certain. There are 14 residues in the CDR3. V was clipped by 3 bases and J by 0 bases, with 7 bases between them. The germline CDR1 and CDR2 sequences are SNHLY and FYNNEI. CDR3 loop: CASSDALSTDTQYF. In nucleotides, the CDR3 is TGTGCCAGCAGTGACGCGTTGAGCACAGATACGCAGTATTTT. Drawing the rest from reference TRBV2 and TRBJ2-3, the complete variable domain is EPEVTQTPSHQVTQMGQEVILRCVPISNHLYFYWYRQILGQKVEFLVSFYNNEISEKSEIFDDQFSVERPDGSNFTLKIRSTKLEDSAMYFCASSDALSTDTQYFGPGTRLTVL.

This clone was found once. The chain combines TRBV10-3 with TRBJ1-3; tentative D call: TRBD1 (5 bases). Trimming left V 7 bases short and J 0 bases short, with 16 bases between. In germline, CDR1 is ENHRY, CDR2 SYGVKD. This CDR3 has 16 residues. CDR3 sequence: CAITSTVTASGNTIYF. The CDR3 DNA reads TGTGCCATCACCTCGACAGTTACAGCCTCTGGAAACACCATATATTTT.

This clone showed up just a few times. CDR3 DNA: TGTGCCAGCAGACCGACAGTCCCGCTTTCCTACGAGCAGTACTTC. Its translation: CASRPTVPLSYEQYF. The chain carries TRBV28 and TRBJ2-7; D perhaps matches TRBD1 (5 bases). The CDR3 has 15 residues. Germline CDR1 and CDR2: MDHEN and SYDVKM. The V gene lost 6 bases and the J gene lost 1 base, with 16 bases spanning the gap. The entire variable domain, with the rest obtained from reference TRBV28 and TRBJ2-7, is as follows: DVKVTQSSRYLVKRTGEKVFLECVQDMDHENMFWYRQDPGLGLRLIYFSYDVKMKEKGDIPEGYSVSREKKERFSLILESASTNQTSMYLCASRPTVPLSYEQYFGPGTRLTVT.

This clone showed up just a few times. The V gene is TRBV7-9, the J gene TRBJ2-1; 11 positions agree with TRBD2. V gave up 4 bases and J gave up 0 bases; unmatched junction bases: 5. CDR1 is SEHNR and CDR2 is FQNEAQ in the germline V gene (reference sequence). There are 17 residues in the CDR3. Here the CDR3 reads CASSSTSGIPSYNEQFF. The CDR3 bases are TGTGCCAGCAGCTCGACTAGCGGGATCCCCTCCTACAATGAGCAGTTCTTC.

CDR3 in amino acids: CASSWTSGRAKAGELFF. In nucleotides, the CDR3 is TGTGCCAGCAGCTGGACTAGCGGGAGGGCTAAAGCCGGGGAGCTGTTTTTT. The chain recombines TRBV5-8 with TRBJ2-2; 15 nucleotides align to TRBD2. In germline, CDR1 is SGHTS, CDR2 YDEGEE. After removal of 3 bases from V and 6 bases from J, the junction contained 6 bases not matched to a gene. The CDR3 totals 17 residues.

This sequence joins TRBV3-1 (or the pseudogene TRBV3-2) and TRBJ2-2; D gene ambiguous. There are 12 residues in the CDR3. Germline V gene data show CDR1 as LGHDT and CDR2 as YNNKEL (reference sequence). V was clipped by 1 base and J by 8 bases, with 5 bases between them. CDR3 nucleotide sequence: TGTGCCAGCAGCCAAGTGGCAGGGGAGCTGTTTTTT. Translating gives CASSQVAGELFF.

This chain links TRBV9 with TRBJ1-4; no firm D call. Trimming took 3 bases from V and 0 from J, leaving 9 bases between them. CDR3 length: 15 residues. CDR1 is SGDLS and CDR2 is YYNGEE in the germline V gene. This CDR3 is CASSAHSSTNEKLFF. The CDR3 nucleotides read TGTGCCAGCAGCGCCCACTCCTCAACTAATGAAAAACTGTTTTTT.

This clone was observed once. The chain combines TRBV6-5 with TRBJ2-7, with D perhaps matching TRBD1 (5 bases). CDR1 is MNHEY, CDR2 SVGAGI, per germline. The CDR3 extends over 13 amino acids. V was clipped by 6 bases and J by 0 bases, with 9 bases between them. The CDR3 protein is CASSQTVSYEQYF. Here the CDR3 DNA reads TGTGCCAGCAGCCAGACAGTCTCCTACGAGCAGTACTTC.

The chain combines TRBV4-2 with TRBJ2-7, with D maybe TRBD1 (6 bases). V lost 2 bases to trimming and J lost 7 bases, with 15 bases between them. The CDR3 has 14 amino acids. Germline V gives CDR1 LGHNA, CDR2 YNFKEQ. Here the CDR3 DNA reads TGTGCCAGCAGCCAACGTATACAGGGTCGGGAGCAGTACTTC. Amino acid sequence: CASSQRIQGREQYF.

The J gene is TRBJ2-1, the V gene TRBV27; the match to TRBD2 covers 13 bases. The V and J ends lost 1 base and 6 bases, in that order; junction bases with no gene match: 9. CDR3 size: 18 residues. The V gene's germline CDR1 is MNHEY and CDR2 SMNVEV (reference sequence). The CDR3 DNA reads TGTGCCAGCAGTTTATTCTTGGGTCGACTAGCGGGAGGCAATGAGCAGTTCTTC. Protein: CASSLFLGRLAGGNEQFF.

The chain uses TRBV10-2 and TRBJ2-5; 7 bases match TRBD2. V lost 0 bases to trimming and J lost 1 base; unmatched junction nucleotides: 8. This CDR3 comprises 17 residues. Germline loops: CDR1 WSHSY, CDR2 SAAADI. Here the CDR3 DNA reads TGCGCCAGCAGTGAGTCCTGGGGGGGATCGAGCCAAGAGACCCAGTACTTC. It codes for CASSESWGGSSQETQYF.

This clone was seen once. The J gene is TRBJ1-3, the V gene TRBV28; a weak D match, TRBD1 (6 bases). This CDR3 spans 14 amino acids. V gave up 6 bases and J gave up 0 bases, with 9 bases separating them. Per the germline V gene, CDR1 is MDHEN and CDR2 is SYDVKM. The CDR3 bases are TGTGCCAGCAGCCACAGGGCCTCTGGAAACACCATATATTTT. Protein: CASSHRASGNTIYF.

This chain connects TRBV30 to TRBJ2-1; 9 positions match TRBD2. Germline-derived CDR1 and CDR2 are GTSNPN and SVGIG (reference sequence). This CDR3 has 14 residues. V was pared by 1 base and J by 8 bases, with 6 bases of the junction left unmatched. The CDR3 DNA follows: TGTGCCTGGAGTGGCCCTAGCGGGACCTATGAGCAGTTCTTC. Its translation is CAWSGPSGTYEQFF.

The gene calls are TRBV11-3 and TRBJ2-2, with 10 bases identical to TRBD2. The V and J ends lost 3 bases and 2 bases, in that order; junction bases with no gene match: 6. Germline CDR1 and CDR2: SGHNT and YENEEA. The length of the CDR3 is 17 residues. The DNA of the CDR3 is TGTGCCAGCAGCTTGAAACTAGCGGGATTTAACACCGGGGAGCTGTTTTTT. Encoded protein: CASSLKLAGFNTGELFF.

V gene TRBV2 combines with J gene TRBJ1-3; the D gene is possibly TRBD1 (6 bases). The V gene lost 2 bases and the J gene lost 0 bases, with 14 bases spanning the gap. The CDR3 runs 17 residues. Germline V gives CDR1 SNHLY, CDR2 FYNNEI. CDR3 in amino acids: CASSEWGHRNSGNTIYF. CDR3 DNA sequence: TGTGCCAGCAGTGAATGGGGACACCGCAACTCTGGAAACACCATATATTTT.

The chain combines TRBV27 with TRBJ2-1; D unclear. Germline-derived CDR1 and CDR2 are MNHEY and SMNVEV (reference sequence). V was trimmed by 5 bases and J by 5 bases, leaving 7 bases between them. The CDR3 spans 12 residues. CDR3 loop: CASSRSHNEQFF. CDR3 nucleotides: TGTGCCAGCAGTCGAAGCCACAATGAGCAGTTCTTC.

V gene TRBV5-1 combines with J gene TRBJ1-1; TRBD1 is a possible D gene (5 bases). V lost 4 bases to trimming and J lost 5 bases, with 18 bases between them. Germline CDR1 reads SGHRS; CDR2 reads YFSETQ. The CDR3 consists of 15 residues. CDR3 in amino acids: CASSQSQGGWTEAFF. The DNA for the CDR3 is TGCGCCAGCAGCCAGAGCCAGGGAGGTTGGACTGAAGCTTTCTTT.

This sequence joins TRBV2 and TRBJ2-3; 11 positions match TRBD2. V lost 8 bases to trimming and J lost 5 bases; unmatched junction nucleotides: 6. This CDR3 is built from 14 residues. Germline loops: CDR1 SNHLY, CDR2 FYNNEI. CDR3 protein: CASGPGLAVDTQYF. The CDR3 region has the DNA TGTGCCAGCGGACCGGGACTAGCGGTAGATACGCAGTATTTT.

The V call is TRBV9, the J call TRBJ2-3, with D perhaps TRBD2 (7 bases). Trimming took off 0 bases at V and 2 bases at J, with 16 bases between the two ends. CDR3 size: 17 residues. Germline V gives CDR1 SGDLS, CDR2 YYNGEE. This CDR3 reads CASSVVGGAGHTDTQYF. Written as DNA, the CDR3 is TGTGCCAGCAGCGTAGTGGGTGGAGCGGGACACACAGATACGCAGTATTTT.

The chain combines TRBV3-1 (or the pseudogene TRBV3-2) with TRBJ2-5; tentative D call: TRBD1 (5 bases). Germline values: CDR1 LGHDT, CDR2 YNNKEL (reference sequence). The CDR3 consists of 12 residues. V lost 6 bases and J lost 5, with 10 bases in between. The CDR3 loop is CASSFQGETQYF. CDR3 bases: TGTGCCAGCAGTTTTCAGGGTGAGACCCAGTACTTC.

The gene calls are TRBV6-4 and TRBJ1-5, with TRBD1 identical over 7 bases. J was trimmed by 5 bases and V by 4 bases; bases with no gene match: 2. Germline CDR1 is MRHNA and CDR2 is SNTAGT. The CDR3 consists of 13 residues. DNA of the CDR3: TGTGCCAGCAGTGTTACAGGGGATCAGCCCCAGCATTTT. This encodes CASSVTGDQPQHF.

The J gene is TRBJ2-5, the V gene TRBV9; possible D gene TRBD2, 5 bases. Germline V gene data show CDR1 as SGDLS and CDR2 as YYNGEE. Trimming left V 5 bases short and J 5 bases short, with 13 bases between. The CDR3 spans 13 residues. CDR3 nucleotide sequence: TGTGCCAGCAGTCGCAGCGGCGGGGAGACCCAGTACTTC. Its protein is CASSRSGGETQYF.

This sequence joins TRBV19 and TRBJ2-5; 12 nucleotides agree with TRBD2. The V segment lost 10 bases and the J segment 3 bases; nucleotides outside the gene matches: 3. The CDR3 contains 13 residues. Germline CDR1 reads LNHDA; CDR2 reads SQIVND (reference sequence). DNA of the CDR3: TGTGCCACTCGGACTAGCGGGAAAGAGACCCAGTACTTC. It is translated as CATRTSGKETQYF.